The rows below give T cell receptor beta chains drawn from one sample of a study of blood T cell repertoires in COVID-19. Data came from immunoSEQ multiplex PCR; TCRdb stores just in-frame clones and leaves some out. The sample has over 250,000 clones, around 90% seen once. Sequencing input: peripheral blood. The receptors derive from a woman aged 50 to 60 with COVID-19, enrolled during active disease. Each CDR3 is given with its conserved first and last residue. Each record gives: CDR3 length, J gene, clone size, D gene, V gene, CDR3 DNA, CDR3 protein. The D gene is left open where the match is weak. The size entry is marked missing in some rows and otherwise reads once, few, many or a size class.

16,TRBJ2-1,.,TRBD1,TRBV18,TGTGCCAGCTCACCCCCCGCAGGACAGGGGATGAATGAGCAGTTCTTC,CASSPPAGQGMNEQFF
14,TRBJ2-1,.,.,TRBV11-3,TGTGCCAGCAGCCCCGGGACTTCCTACAATGAGCAGTTCTTC,CASSPGTSYNEQFF
12,TRBJ1-2,.,TRBD1,TRBV2,TGTGCCACAGGGGACAGGGGAAAGGGCTACACCTTC,CATGDRGKGYTF
14,TRBJ2-7,.,TRBD2,TRBV7-6,TGTGCCAGCAGCTTGTGGTCCGGGGGGGACGAGCAGTACTTC,CASSLWSGGDEQYF
16,TRBJ2-3,.,TRBD2,TRBV5-4,TGTGCCAGCAGCAAGGGACTAGCGGGAGAGACAGATACGCAGTATTTT,CASSKGLAGETDTQYF
13,TRBJ1-1,.,.,TRBV19,TGTGCCAGTAGTGCCCGCTGGAGGGATGAAGCTTTCTTT,CASSARWRDEAFF
14,TRBJ1-1,few,.,TRBV27,TGTGCCAGCAAGGAGCCAGCTCCTCTCACTGAAGCTTTCTTT,CASKEPAPLTEAFF
14,TRBJ2-1,.,.,TRBV18,TGTGCCAGCTCACCAGAGGAGGGAGTGGGTGAGCAGTTCTTC,CASSPEEGVGEQFF
16,TRBJ2-3,.,TRBD1,TRBV25-1,TGTGCCAGCAGTGCCCTCCAACAGGGGGCCGCAGATACGCAGTATTTT,CASSALQQGAADTQYF
13,TRBJ1-1,few,.,TRBV7-3,TGTGCCAGCAGCCTAAGGGCGGGCACTGAAGCTTTCTTT,CASSLRAGTEAFF
14,TRBJ2-7,.,.,TRBV25-1,TGTGCCAGCAGGAAGGAGTCCCATTCCTACGAGCAGTACTTC,CASRKESHSYEQYF
15,TRBJ2-1,.,TRBD2,TRBV6-5,TGTGCCAGCAGTTTAGCGGGAGTGTCCTACAATGAGCAGTTCTTC,CASSLAGVSYNEQFF
18,TRBJ2-3,.,.,TRBV5-1,TGCGCCAGCAGCTTGGGAGTTAGCGCAAACCCCAGCACAGATACGCAGTATTTT,CASSLGVSANPSTDTQYF
15,TRBJ2-1,.,TRBD2,TRBV12-5,TGTGCTAGTGGCAAACCGGCTAGCGGGAGCTATGAGCAGTTCTTC,CASGKPASGSYEQFF
15,TRBJ2-2,.,TRBD1,TRBV9,TGTGCCAGCAGACCGGGACAGGGGAACACCGGGGAGCTGTTTTTT,CASRPGQGNTGELFF
16,TRBJ2-1,.,TRBD1,TRBV13,TGTGCCAGCAGCTTACGGGACAGGGACCCCTACAATGAGCAGTTCTTC,CASSLRDRDPYNEQFF
13,TRBJ2-7,once,TRBD1,TRBV28,TGTGCCAGCAGGCCTGGGACAGGGTTTGAGCAGTACTTC,CASRPGTGFEQYF
14,TRBJ2-1,.,TRBD2,TRBV27,TGTGCCAGCAGATTAGCGGGAGACTACAATGAGCAGTTCTTC,CASRLAGDYNEQFF
13,TRBJ1-2,.,.,TRBV18,TGTGCCAGCTCAAGGACAGAGATGAATGGCTACACCTTC,CASSRTEMNGYTF
17,TRBJ1-3,.,.,TRBV4-1,TGCGCCAGCAGCCTAACGGGAGGGACTCGCTCTGGAAACACCATATATTTT,CASSLTGGTRSGNTIYF
16,TRBJ2-1,.,.,TRBV9,TGTGCCAGCAGCTCCCGAGGGACTGCGGCTTACAATGAGCAGTTCTTC,CASSSRGTAAYNEQFF
15,TRBJ2-3,few,.,TRBV2,TGTGCCAGCAGCCATGCCACTCTAGGCGGAGATACGCAGTATTTT,CASSHATLGGDTQYF
14,TRBJ2-5,.,TRBD1,TRBV5-5,TGTGCCAGCAGCGGGACAGGGAACGAAGAGACCCAGTACTTC,CASSGTGNEETQYF
14,TRBJ1-2,.,.,TRBV29-1,TGCAGCGTTGAAGAGGGGAACAGGGTTTACGGCTACACCTTC,CSVEEGNRVYGYTF
14,TRBJ1-2,.,.,TRBV2,TGTGCCAGCAGTTCCCGGGGAGCTAACTATGGCTACACCTTC,CASSSRGANYGYTF
12,TRBJ2-1,.,.,TRBV7-3,TGTGCCAGCAGCCTAGAGCGTATTGAGCAGTTCTTC,CASSLERIEQFF
14,TRBJ1-3,.,TRBD1,TRBV29-1,TGCAGCGTTGAAGCCCGGGACAGTGGAAACACCATATATTTT,CSVEARDSGNTIYF
14,TRBJ2-1,.,.,TRBV2,TGTGCCAGCAGGGAGACAGTGGTTGAGAATGAGCAGTTCTTC,CASRETVVENEQFF
17,TRBJ1-1,.,TRBD1,TRBV19,TGTGCCAGTACACGAAGGGGGACAGGCGCCATGAACACTGAAGCTTTCTTT,CASTRRGTGAMNTEAFF
14,TRBJ2-7,.,TRBD2,TRBV4-2,TGTGCCAGCAGCCAGGGAGGGGATACCTACGAGCAGTACTTC,CASSQGGDTYEQYF
15,TRBJ1-4,.,.,TRBV6-5,TGTGCCAGCAGTAAGAGTGGAGGGTTCGGTGAAAAACTGTTTTTT,CASSKSGGFGEKLFF
13,TRBJ2-5,.,.,TRBV24-1,TGTGCCACTCTACAGGGTGCCGTGGGGTCCCAGTACTTC,CATLQGAVGSQYF
15,TRBJ1-2,.,.,TRBV4-1,TGCGCCAGCAGCCTATACTATGACAGGAACTATGGCTACACCTTC,CASSLYYDRNYGYTF
13,TRBJ2-1,once,TRBD1,TRBV18,TGTGCCAGCTCACTAGGACAGGGGAGGGAGCAGTTCTTC,CASSLGQGREQFF
17,TRBJ2-7,.,TRBD1,TRBV5-8,TGTGCCAGCAGCCAGACAAGGCAGGGGGCCCGGTCCTACGAGCAGTACTTC,CASSQTRQGARSYEQYF
13,TRBJ2-1,few,TRBD2,TRBV27,TGTGCCAGCAGTCTCGGACTAGCTAATGAGCAGTTCTTC,CASSLGLANEQFF
12,TRBJ1-1,.,.,TRBV27,TGTGCCAGCAGTTTATCAGGGGTGCCAACTTTCTTT,CASSLSGVPTFF
12,TRBJ2-7,.,.,TRBV29-1,TGCAGCGTTCGCCGCCAGACCTACGAGCAGTACTTC,CSVRRQTYEQYF
17,TRBJ1-1,.,TRBD1,TRBV2,TGTGCCAGCAAAGGGCGAGGGGGCGGCGGATGGGACACTGAAGCTTTCTTT,CASKGRGGGGWDTEAFF
15,TRBJ2-7,.,TRBD2,TRBV19,TGTGCCAGTAGGGCAAGACTAGCGGGAAGCTACGAGCAGTACTTC,CASRARLAGSYEQYF
11,TRBJ2-7,.,TRBD2,TRBV29-1,TGCAGCGTCGGGGGGAAGAACGAGCAGTACTTC,CSVGGKNEQYF
16,TRBJ2-1,.,.,TRBV10-3,TGTGCCATCAGTGAATCTACTAGAGCCTCCTACAATGAGCAGTTCTTC,CAISESTRASYNEQFF